This T cell receptor (beta chain) was recovered during a study of blood T cell repertoires in COVID-19. Looking at the study overall: There were acute and convalescent COVID-19 samples, and they came from the United States, Italy and Spain. PBMCs, B-cell-depleted T cells, or T cells provided the cDNA or gDNA that made up the material.

Trimming cost V 4 bases and J 8 bases; bases outside gene matches: 9. CDR1 is SGHRS and CDR2 is YFSETQ in the germline V gene. CDR3 length: 15 residues. Under the authors' procedure: Reference gene primers were amplified, and this amplification served to estimate nucleated cell counts. TCRdb's copy holds only in-frame clones and misses some; the assay was immunoSEQ multiplex PCR. That table furnishes V, J and clone size, whereas the DNA furnished D and trimming. The table includes roughly 250,000 clones, approximately 82% detected once. The sequence came from a woman of 80 years or more with active or convalescent COVID-19. The sequenced sample consisted of peripheral blood. The chain carries TRBV5-1 and TRBJ2-1, with TRBD1 identical over 10 bases. CDR3 in amino acids: CASSQGTGEFYEQFF. DNA for the CDR3: TGCGCCAGCAGCCAGGGGACAGGGGAATTTTATGAGCAGTTCTTC.